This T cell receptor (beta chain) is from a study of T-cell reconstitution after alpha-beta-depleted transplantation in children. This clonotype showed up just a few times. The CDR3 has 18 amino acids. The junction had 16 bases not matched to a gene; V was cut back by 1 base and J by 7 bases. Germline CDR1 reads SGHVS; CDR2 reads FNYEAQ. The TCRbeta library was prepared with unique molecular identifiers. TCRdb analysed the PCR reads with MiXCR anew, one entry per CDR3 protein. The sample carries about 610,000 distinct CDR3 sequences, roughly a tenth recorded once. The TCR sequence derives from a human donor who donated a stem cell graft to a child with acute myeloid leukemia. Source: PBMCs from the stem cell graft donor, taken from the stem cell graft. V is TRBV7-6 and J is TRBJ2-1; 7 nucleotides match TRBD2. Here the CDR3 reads CASSLGGTTSVGLNEQFF. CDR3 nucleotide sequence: TGTGCCAGCAGCTTAGGAGGCACTACTAGCGTGGGGCTGAATGAGCAGTTCTTC.